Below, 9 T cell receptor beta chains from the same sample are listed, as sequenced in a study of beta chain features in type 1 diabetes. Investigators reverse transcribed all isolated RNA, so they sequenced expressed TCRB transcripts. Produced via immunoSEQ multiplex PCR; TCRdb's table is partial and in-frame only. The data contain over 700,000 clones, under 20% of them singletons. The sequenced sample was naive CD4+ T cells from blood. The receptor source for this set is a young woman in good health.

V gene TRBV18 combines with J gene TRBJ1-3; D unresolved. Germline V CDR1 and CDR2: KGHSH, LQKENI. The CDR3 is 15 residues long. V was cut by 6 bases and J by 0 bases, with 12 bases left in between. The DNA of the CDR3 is TGTGCCAGCTCCCCCATCAACCTCTCTGGAAACACCATATATTTT. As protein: CASSPINLSGNTIYF.

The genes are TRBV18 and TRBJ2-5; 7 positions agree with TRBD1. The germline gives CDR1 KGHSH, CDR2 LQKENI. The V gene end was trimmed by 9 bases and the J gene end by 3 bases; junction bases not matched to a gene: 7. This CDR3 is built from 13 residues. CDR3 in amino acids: CASRRDRKETQYF. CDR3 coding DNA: TGTGCCAGTCGCCGGGACAGAAAAGAGACCCAGTACTTC. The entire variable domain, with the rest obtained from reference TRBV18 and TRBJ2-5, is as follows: NAGVMQNPRHLVRRRGQEARLRCSPMKGHSHVYWYRQLPEEGLKFMVYLQKENIIDESGMPKERFSAEFPKEGPSILRIQQVVRGDSAAYFCASRRDRKETQYFGPGTRLLVL.

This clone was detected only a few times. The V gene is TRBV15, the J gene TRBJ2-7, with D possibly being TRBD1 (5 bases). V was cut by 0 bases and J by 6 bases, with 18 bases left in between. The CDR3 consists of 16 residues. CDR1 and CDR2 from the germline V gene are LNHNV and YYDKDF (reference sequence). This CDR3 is CATSRDHRPQRLEQYF. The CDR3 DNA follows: TGTGCCACCAGCAGAGATCACAGGCCCCAAAGACTCGAGCAGTACTTC.

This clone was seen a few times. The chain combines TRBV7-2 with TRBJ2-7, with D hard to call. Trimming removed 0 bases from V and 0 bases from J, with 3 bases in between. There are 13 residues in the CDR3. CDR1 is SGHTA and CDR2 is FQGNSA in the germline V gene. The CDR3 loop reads CASSLAHSYEQYF. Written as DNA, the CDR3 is TGTGCCAGCAGCTTAGCGCACTCCTACGAGCAGTACTTC.

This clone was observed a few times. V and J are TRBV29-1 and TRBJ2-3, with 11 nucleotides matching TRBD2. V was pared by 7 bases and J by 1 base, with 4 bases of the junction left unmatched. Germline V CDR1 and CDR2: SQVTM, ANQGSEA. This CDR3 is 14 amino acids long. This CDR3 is CSGALAGGTDTQYF. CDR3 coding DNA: TGCAGCGGGGCACTAGCGGGGGGCACAGATACGCAGTATTTT.

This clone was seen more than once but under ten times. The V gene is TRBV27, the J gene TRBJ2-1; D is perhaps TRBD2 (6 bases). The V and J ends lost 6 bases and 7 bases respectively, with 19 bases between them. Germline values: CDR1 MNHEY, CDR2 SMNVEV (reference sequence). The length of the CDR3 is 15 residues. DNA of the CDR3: TGTGCCAGCAGCCGCAGGGACTTATCCCCTAATGAGCAGTTCTTC. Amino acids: CASSRRDLSPNEQFF.

The CDR3 DNA follows: TGTGCCAGCAGCTCCAGCTTCCGGGACAGAGGCACAGATACGCAGTATTTT. It encodes CASSSSFRDRGTDTQYF. The gene calls are TRBV7-9 and TRBJ2-3; 7 bases are a match to TRBD1. The CDR3 runs to 17 residues. Germline-derived CDR1 and CDR2 are SEHNR and FQNEAQ (reference sequence). The junction had 11 bases not matched to a gene; V was cut back by 4 bases and J by 1 base.

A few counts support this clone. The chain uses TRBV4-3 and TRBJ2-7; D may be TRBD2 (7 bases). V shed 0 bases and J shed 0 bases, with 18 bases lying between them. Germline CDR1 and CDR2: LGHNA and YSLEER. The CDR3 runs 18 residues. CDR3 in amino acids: CASSQETWSGTLSYEQYF. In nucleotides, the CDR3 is TGCGCCAGCAGCCAAGAAACCTGGAGCGGGACACTCTCCTACGAGCAGTACTTC.

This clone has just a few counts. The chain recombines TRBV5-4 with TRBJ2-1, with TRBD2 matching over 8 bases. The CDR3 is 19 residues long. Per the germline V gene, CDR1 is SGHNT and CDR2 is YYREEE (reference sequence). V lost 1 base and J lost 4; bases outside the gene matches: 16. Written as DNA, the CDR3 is TGTGCCAGCAGCTTGAGTCTAGGGGCTAGCGGGCGACCTTACAATGAGCAGTTCTTC. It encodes CASSLSLGASGRPYNEQFF.